This T cell receptor (beta chain) came from a study of blood T cell repertoires in COVID-19. Study information: Acute-phase and convalescent COVID-19 samples originated in the United States, Italy and Spain. From T cells, B-cell-depleted T cells, or PBMCs came the material, which was cDNA or gDNA.

Here immunoSEQ multiplex PCR was the method, and the copy in TCRdb shows in-frame clones only, minus some. The table lists around 150,000 clones, approximately 87% of them singletons. The CDR3 extends over 17 amino acids. Germline CDR1 is SGHNT and CDR2 is YENEEA. The V gene end was trimmed by 0 bases and the J gene end by 7 bases; junction bases not matched to a gene: 4. The rearrangement joins TRBV11-3 to TRBJ2-1; 15 bases align to TRBD2. The specimen was peripheral blood. The receptor comes from a woman in her 70s with COVID-19, enrolled during active disease. CDR3 residues: CASSLDPGLAGGNEQFF. CDR3 sequence (DNA): TGTGCCAGCAGCTTAGACCCGGGACTAGCGGGGGGTAATGAGCAGTTCTTC.